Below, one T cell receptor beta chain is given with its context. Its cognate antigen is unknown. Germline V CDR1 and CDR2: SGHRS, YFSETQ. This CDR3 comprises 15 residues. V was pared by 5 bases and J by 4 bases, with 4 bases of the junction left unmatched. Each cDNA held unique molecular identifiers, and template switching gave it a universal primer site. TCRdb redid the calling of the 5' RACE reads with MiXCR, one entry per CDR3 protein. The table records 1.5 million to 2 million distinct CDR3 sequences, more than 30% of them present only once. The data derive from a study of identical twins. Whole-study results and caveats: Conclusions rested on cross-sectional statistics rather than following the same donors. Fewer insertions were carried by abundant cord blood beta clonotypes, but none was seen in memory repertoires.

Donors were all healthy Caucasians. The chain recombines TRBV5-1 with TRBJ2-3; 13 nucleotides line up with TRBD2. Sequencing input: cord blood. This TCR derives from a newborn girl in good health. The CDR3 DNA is TGCGCCAGCAGAAGGACTAGCGGGAGTCCAGATACGCAGTATTTT. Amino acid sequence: CASRRTSGSPDTQYF. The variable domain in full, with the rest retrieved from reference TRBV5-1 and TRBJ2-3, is KAGVTQTPRYLIKTRGQQVTLSCSPISGHRSVSWYQQTPGQGLQFLFEYFSETQRNKGNFPGRFSGRQFSNSRSEMNVSTLELGDSALYLCASRRTSGSPDTQYFGPGTRLTVL.